These T cell receptor beta chains were read from a single sample in a study of beta chain features in type 1 diabetes. TCRdb's table, derived via immunoSEQ multiplex PCR, lists solely in-frame clones and lacks some. The data contain fewer than 400,000 clones, roughly a tenth of them singletons. Material: central memory CD4+ T cells from blood. The receptors stem from a man younger than 45 with type 1 diabetes. CDR3s include the opening cysteine and the closing phenylalanine or tryptophan. A D gene is named only where the DNA matches it firmly. Some rows mark clone size as missing; the rest say once, few, many or name a class of expanded clone.

TRBV25-1,TRBD1,TRBJ1-1,-,CASSEPGQGTSEAFF,TGTGCCAGCAGCGAACCGGGACAGGGAACATCTGAAGCTTTCTTT
TRBV12-5,TRBD2,TRBJ2-6,few,CASGSERGGRGANVLTF,TGTGCTAGTGGTTCTGAGCGGGGGGGCCGCGGGGCCAACGTCCTGACTTTC
TRBV7-2,TRBD2,TRBJ2-3,-,CASSRTSGPTDTQYF,TGTGCCAGCAGCCGGACTAGCGGCCCCACAGATACGCAGTATTTT
TRBV5-6,-,TRBJ1-2,-,CASSLVSAANYGYTF,TGTGCCAGCAGCTTGGTCTCGGCAGCTAACTATGGCTACACCTTC
TRBV2,-,TRBJ2-5,many,CASSAQETQYF,TGTGCCAGCAGTGCCCAAGAGACCCAGTACTTC
TRBV2,TRBD2,TRBJ2-7,-,CASSAQRDFQYF,TGTGCCAGCAGTGCCCAGCGGGACTTCCAGTACTTC
TRBV4-3,-,TRBJ1-6,-,CASSQAREVYSPLHF,TGCGCCAGCAGCCAGGCCAGGGAAGTATACTCACCCCTCCACTTT
TRBV7-9,-,TRBJ1-4,-,CASSLGVKLFF,TGTGCCAGCAGCTTAGGTGTTAAACTGTTTTTT
TRBV5-4,-,TRBJ2-6,-,CASSFPFSGANVLTF,TGTGCCAGCAGCTTTCCCTTCTCTGGGGCCAACGTCCTGACTTTC
TRBV6-1,TRBD1,TRBJ1-5,few,CASSGTNRGSNQPQHF,TGTGCCAGCAGTGGCACGAACAGGGGTAGCAATCAGCCCCAGCATTTT
TRBV6-5,-,TRBJ1-1,-,CASSRDGYTEAFF,TGTGCCAGCAGCCGGGACGGGTACACTGAAGCTTTCTTT
TRBV7-9,TRBD1,TRBJ2-3,-,CASSLGQASTDTQYF,TGTGCCAGCAGCCTGGGACAGGCTAGCACAGATACGCAGTATTTT
TRBV30,-,TRBJ2-7,-,CAWSKGLSTGEQYF,TGTGCCTGGAGCAAGGGACTGAGTACCGGCGAGCAGTACTTC
TRBV5-1,-,TRBJ1-6,-,CASSLDRPNSPLHF,TGCGCCAGCAGCTTGGACCGACCAAATTCACCCCTCCACTTT